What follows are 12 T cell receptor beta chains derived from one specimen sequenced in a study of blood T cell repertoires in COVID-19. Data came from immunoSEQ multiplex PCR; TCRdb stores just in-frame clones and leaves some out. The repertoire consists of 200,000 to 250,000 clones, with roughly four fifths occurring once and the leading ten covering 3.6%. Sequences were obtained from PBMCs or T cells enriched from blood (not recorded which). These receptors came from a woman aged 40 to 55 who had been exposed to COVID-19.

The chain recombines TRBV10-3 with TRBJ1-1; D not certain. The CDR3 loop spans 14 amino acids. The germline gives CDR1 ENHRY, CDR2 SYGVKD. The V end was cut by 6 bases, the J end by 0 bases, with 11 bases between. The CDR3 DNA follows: TGTGCCATCAGGAGTTCAGGCATGAACACTGAAGCTTTCTTT. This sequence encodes CAIRSSGMNTEAFF.

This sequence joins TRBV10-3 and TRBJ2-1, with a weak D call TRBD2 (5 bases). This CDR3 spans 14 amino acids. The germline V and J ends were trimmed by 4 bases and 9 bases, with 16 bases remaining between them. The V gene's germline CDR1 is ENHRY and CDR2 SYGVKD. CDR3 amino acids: CAISGTTLEGEQFF. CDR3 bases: TGTGCCATCAGTGGGACGACGCTTGAGGGTGAGCAGTTCTTC.

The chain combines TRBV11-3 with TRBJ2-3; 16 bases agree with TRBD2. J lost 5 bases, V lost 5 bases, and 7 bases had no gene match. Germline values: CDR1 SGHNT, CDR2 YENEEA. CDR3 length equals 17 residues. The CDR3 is CASSTGTSGGAGDTQYF. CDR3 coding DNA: TGTGCCAGCAGCACCGGGACTAGCGGGGGGGCGGGAGATACGCAGTATTTT.

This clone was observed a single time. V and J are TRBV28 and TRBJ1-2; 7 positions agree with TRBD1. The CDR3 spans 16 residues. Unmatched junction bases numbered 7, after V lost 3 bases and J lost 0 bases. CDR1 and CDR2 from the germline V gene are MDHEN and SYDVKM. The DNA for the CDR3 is TGTGCCAGCAGTTTGGTGGCAGGGGGTTCTAACTATGGCTACACCTTC. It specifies CASSLVAGGSNYGYTF.

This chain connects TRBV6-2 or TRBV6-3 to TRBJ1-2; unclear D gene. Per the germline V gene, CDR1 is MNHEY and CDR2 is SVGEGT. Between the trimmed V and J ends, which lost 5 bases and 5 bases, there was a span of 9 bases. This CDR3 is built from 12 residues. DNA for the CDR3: TGTGCCAGCAGTCCCTCCACTTATGGCTACACCTTC. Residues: CASSPSTYGYTF.

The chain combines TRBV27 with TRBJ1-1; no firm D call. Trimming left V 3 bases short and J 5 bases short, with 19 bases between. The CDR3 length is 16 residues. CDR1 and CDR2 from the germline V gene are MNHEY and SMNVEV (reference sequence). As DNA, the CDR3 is TGTGCCAGCAGTTTGGCCACCCCATTGAGGTTTACTGAAGCTTTCTTT. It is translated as CASSLATPLRFTEAFF.

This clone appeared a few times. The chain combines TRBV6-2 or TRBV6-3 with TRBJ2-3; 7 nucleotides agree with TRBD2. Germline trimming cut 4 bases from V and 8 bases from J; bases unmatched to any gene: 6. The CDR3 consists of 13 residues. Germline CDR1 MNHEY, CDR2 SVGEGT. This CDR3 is CASSSMGTTTQYF. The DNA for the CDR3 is TGTGCCAGCAGTTCTATGGGGACTACTACGCAGTATTTT.

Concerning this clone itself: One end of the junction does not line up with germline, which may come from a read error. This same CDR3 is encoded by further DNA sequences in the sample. CDR3 nucleotide sequence: TGTGCCAGCAGCCCCCGACTAGCGGGGGACACCGGGGAGTTGTTTTTT. Its protein product is CASSPRLAGDTGELFF. The gene calls are TRBV7-2 and TRBJ2-2; 12 nucleotides align to TRBD2. The germline CDR1 and CDR2 sequences are SGHTA and FQGNSA. The CDR3 is 16 residues long. The whole variable domain, remainder taken from reference TRBV7-2 and TRBJ2-2, is GAGVSQSPSNKVTEKGKDVELRCDPISGHTALYWYRQSLGQGLEFLIYFQGNSAPDKSGLPSDRFSAERTGGSVSTLTIQRTQQEDSAVYLCASSPRLAGDTGELFFGEGSRLTVL.

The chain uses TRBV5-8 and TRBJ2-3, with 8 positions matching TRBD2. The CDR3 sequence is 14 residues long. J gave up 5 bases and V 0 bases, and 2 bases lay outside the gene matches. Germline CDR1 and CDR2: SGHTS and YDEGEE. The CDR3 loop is CASSLGAGVDTQYF. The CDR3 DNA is TGTGCCAGCAGCTTGGGAGCGGGGGTAGATACGCAGTATTTT.

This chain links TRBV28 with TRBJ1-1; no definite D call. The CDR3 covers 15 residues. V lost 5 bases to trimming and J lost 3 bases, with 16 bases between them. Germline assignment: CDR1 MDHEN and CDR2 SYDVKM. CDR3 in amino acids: CASSTPSAADTEAFF. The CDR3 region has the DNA TGTGCCAGCAGTACACCCTCCGCGGCGGACACTGAAGCTTTCTTT.

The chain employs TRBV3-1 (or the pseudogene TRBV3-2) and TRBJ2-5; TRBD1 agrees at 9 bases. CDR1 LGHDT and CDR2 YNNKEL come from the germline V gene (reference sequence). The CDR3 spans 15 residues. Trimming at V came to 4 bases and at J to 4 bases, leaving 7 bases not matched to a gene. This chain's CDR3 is CASSPGQGDSETQYF. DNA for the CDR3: TGTGCCAGCAGCCCGGGACAGGGAGACTCAGAGACCCAGTACTTC.

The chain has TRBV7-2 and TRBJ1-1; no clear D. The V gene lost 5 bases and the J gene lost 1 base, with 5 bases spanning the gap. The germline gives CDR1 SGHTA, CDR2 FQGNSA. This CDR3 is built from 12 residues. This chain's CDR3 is CASSRQNTEAFF. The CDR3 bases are TGTGCCAGCAGCCGACAGAACACTGAAGCTTTCTTT.